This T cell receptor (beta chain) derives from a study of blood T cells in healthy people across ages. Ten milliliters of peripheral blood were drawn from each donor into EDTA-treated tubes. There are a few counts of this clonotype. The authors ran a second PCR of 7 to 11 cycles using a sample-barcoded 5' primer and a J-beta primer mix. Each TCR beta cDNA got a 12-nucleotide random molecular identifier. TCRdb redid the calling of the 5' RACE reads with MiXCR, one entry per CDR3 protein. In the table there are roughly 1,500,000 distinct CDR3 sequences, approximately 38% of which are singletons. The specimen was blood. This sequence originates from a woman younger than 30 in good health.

The CDR3 DNA reads as TGTGCCAGCAGCCAAGTGATAGCGGGGGTTTCGGAAAGCACAGATACGCAGTATTTT. It translates to CASSQVIAGVSESTDTQYF. V and J are TRBV3-1 and TRBJ2-3, with 9 bases identical to TRBD2. The CDR3 loop spans 19 amino acids. V dropped 1 base and J dropped 0; count of bases not matched to a gene: 11. The germline CDR1 and CDR2 sequences are LGHDT and YNNKEL (reference sequence).